The clone carrying this T cell receptor (beta chain) has a count of ten or more. Its antigen is unidentified. The data are from a study of T cells in Graves' hyperthyroidism and ophthalmopathy. Study results and limitations: Most clonotypes expanded in the thyroid (above 0.001) were also present in blood.

Researchers took RNA transcripts and amplified the TCR beta CDR3 regions from them. A first-round RT-PCR of the TCR CDR3 used the HTBI primer set. MiXCR, applied by TCRdb to the multiplex PCR reads, yields one record per CDR3 protein. The data contain over 350,000 distinct CDR3 sequences, over 12% of them singletons. The CDR3 has 16 residues. The germline V and J ends were trimmed by 0 bases and 3 bases, with 15 bases remaining between them. CDR1 and CDR2 (germline): KGHSH, LQKENI. The PBMCs studied were ones that came from 8 to 10 ml fresh peripheral blood. The chain uses TRBV18 and TRBJ2-7; tentative D call: TRBD2 (6 bases). Sequencing was done on a sample of blood. This clonotype was sampled from a man aged 50-60 years with Graves' ophthalmopathy. CDR3 amino acids: CASSPPSIGRGYEQYF. The DNA of the CDR3 is TGTGCCAGCTCACCACCGTCTATCGGGAGAGGCTACGAGCAGTACTTC.